This T cell receptor (beta chain) comes out of a study of graft-versus-host responses after intestinal transplantation. Background on the study: Transplants given to recipients were multivisceral, liver-intestinal, or isolated intestinal. Recipients were all induced with anti-thymocyte globulin, then given tacrolimus and steroids for roughly 3 years. Study-level findings and limits: Some patients had graft-donor T cell macrochimerism. In their allografts, the ratios of graft-versus-host to host-versus-graft T cell clones were high.

Germline assignment: CDR1 MNHEY and CDR2 SVGAGI. The CDR3 consists of 15 residues. The V and J ends lost 6 bases and 5 bases respectively, with 17 bases between them. The bone marrow was collected post-transplant, and it came from the posterior iliac crest or another site. Clones were sequenced by immunoSEQ multiplex PCR, and TCRdb holds only the in-frame ones, with some missing. Here the sample spans 15,000 to 20,000 clones, around 87% being singletons. The count of this clone is one. Its target is not known. This chain uses TRBV6-5 with TRBJ2-1, with D perhaps assigned TRBD1 or TRBD2 (5 bases each). The origin of this receptor is a human patient who received an intestinal transplant, so some T cells may come from the graft donor. Here the sequenced sample was bone marrow, taken approximately 120 days after intestinal transplantation. This CDR3 is CASRSPGTYDNEQFF. The CDR3 DNA is TGTGCCAGCAGATCACCCGGGACGTATGACAATGAGCAGTTCTTC.